Given below is one T cell receptor beta chain in context. Its antigen is not yet known. A read error may account for a junction end that differs from germline. This sample includes further DNA sequences coding for the same CDR3. The immunoSEQ Assay, a bias-controlled multiplex PCR, was used to amplify TCRbeta CDR3 regions from genomic DNA. Per the original workflow: The number of nucleated cells in each sample was estimated from the amplification of reference gene primers within the assay. To quantify the absolute abundance of each unique TCRbeta CDR3 rearrangement, sequence reads were collapsed and filtered. For each sample, productive Simpson clonality was calculated as the square root of Simpson's diversity index across productive rearrangements. The immuneACCESS repertoire file appears here via TCRdb, limited to in-frame rearrangements. These files lack a portion of the clones; in checked studies, under half of the deficit traces to unresolved V genes, and the cause of the others is not known. Clonal size and the V and J genes are those of that table, whereas D and trimming came from the DNA. The sample table contains 45,000 to 65,000 clones; only one count was recorded for 70% to 90% of them. The ten largest clones represent about 27% of the sample.

Collaborating institutions collected whole blood in K2EDTA tubes following their own protocols. Collaborator samples were shipped for TCRbeta analysis as frozen whole blood, isolated PBMCs, or DNA extracted from either sample type. This sample is drawn from a study of blood T cell repertoires in COVID-19 (dated by TCRdb to 2020 to 2022). Regarding the complete study: Samples covering the acute and convalescent phases of COVID-19 were provided by collaborators in the United States, Italy and Spain. Sample metadata almost always included a de-identified subject ID, COVID-19 status, age in years and sex. Where available, HLA class I and class II types were taken from metadata supplied by the sample provider and were not determined by assay-based typing. Subjects who had been exposed to COVID-19, were actively infected with it, or had recovered from it provided the deeply sampled blood TCRbeta repertoires that made up the dataset. The prospective study material was composed of cDNA or gDNA derived from T cells, B-cell-depleted T cells, or PBMCs. The samples were drawn from the first 160 participants of the ongoing ImmuneRACE study and from some 1,300 subjects provided by 6 global collaborators. A freely available public database, intended as a resource for researchers studying the immune response to SARS-CoV-2, is where the repertoires were released.

The full study reports these points: Clinical and demographic metadata were provided uncurated, with the amount varying by source and participant.

Sequenced input: peripheral blood. This sequence was found in a human donor in a cohort sampled during active COVID-19.

The CDR3 sequence is CASSGLVEQFF. The DNA sequence follows: TGCGCCAGCAGTGGACTGGTTGAGCAGTTCTTC. The chain was built from TRBV6-2 or TRBV6-3 and TRBJ2-1; TRBD2 is a possible D gene, resting on 5 matching bases. Looking up the germline V gene yields CDR1 MNHEY and CDR2 SVGEGT. Its CDR3 holds 11 amino acids, cysteine through phenylalanine. The sequence is cut down to CDR3 DNA, 33 bases in frame from base 1.